This T cell receptor beta chain was recovered during a study of Graves' ophthalmopathy and Graves' hyperthyroidism. On the study more broadly: Peripheral blood collection took place at initial diagnosis, before any treatment.

At least ten counts were recorded for this clonotype. What it recognizes is unknown. RNA transcripts provided the template for amplifying TCR beta CDR3 regions. Second-round multiplex PCR came after a first-round RT-PCR that employed HTBI primers. Each CDR3 protein gets one entry after TCRdb re-called the multiplex PCR reads with MiXCR. This sample has approximately 700,000 distinct CDR3 sequences, with about two fifths found just once. General study findings and limits: From stable hyperthyroidism, ophthalmopathy was separated by a 13-signature model with 85% to 90% sensitivity and under 84% specificity.

V was shortened by 4 bases and J by 5 bases, with 12 bases between the two germline ends. Germline V gene lookup returns CDR1 SEHNR and CDR2 FQNEAQ (reference sequence). The length of the CDR3 is 14 residues. The rearrangement links TRBV7-9 to TRBJ1-3, with D possibly being TRBD1 (5 bases). The receptor was isolated from an adult man with Graves' ophthalmopathy. The sequenced sample was peripheral blood. For the CDR3, the DNA is TGTGCCAGCAGCTCGAGGGGTACGAGAAACACCATATATTTT. This gives the protein CASSSRGTRNTIYF.